The rows below give T cell receptor beta chains drawn from one sample of a study of spatial heterogeneity in lung cancer. TCRdb re-called the 5' RACE reads through MiXCR, storing one row per CDR3 protein. Counted here are 110,000 or so distinct CDR3 sequences, 10% to 11% occurring once; the ten biggest clones make up 24%. The source was PBMCs, collected at follow-up. The receptor source for this set is a female donor with early-stage non-small cell lung cancer. CDR3s include the opening cysteine and the closing phenylalanine or tryptophan. The order of the fields is D gene, clone size, J gene, V gene, CDR3 DNA, CDR3 protein. A D gene is named only where the DNA matches it firmly. Part of the rows lack a size; the others show once, few, many or a class for expanded clones.

-	-	TRBJ2-1	TRBV28	TGTGCCAGCAGTCAATACAGGTGGGAGCAGTTCTTC	CASSQYRWEQFF
-	-	TRBJ1-1	TRBV28	TGTGCCAGCAGTTGGGGACAGAACACTGAAGCTTTCTTT	CASSWGQNTEAFF
-	many	TRBJ1-2	TRBV10-3	TGTGCCATCAGTGAGAATCCGTCAGCTAACTATGGCTACACCTTC	CAISENPSANYGYTF
-	-	TRBJ2-7	TRBV4-2	TGTGCCAGCAGCCAAGACTCAGGGGGGTACGAGCAGTACTTC	CASSQDSGGYEQYF
-	-	TRBJ2-7	TRBV11-2	TGTGCCAGCAGCTTAGAAGTGGGGACCTACGAGCAGTACTTC	CASSLEVGTYEQYF
-	few	TRBJ2-2	TRBV24-1	TGTGCCACCAGTGAAGTAGCGAACACCGGGGAGCTGTTTTTT	CATSEVANTGELFF
-	many	TRBJ2-6	TRBV27	TGTGCCAGCAGTGAATCGGAGGCCTACTCTGGGGCCAACGTCCTGACTTTC	CASSESEAYSGANVLTF
-	-	TRBJ2-2	TRBV28	TGTGCCAGCAGGACCCAGACCGGGGAGCTGTTTTTT	CASRTQTGELFF
-	few	TRBJ1-4	TRBV18	TGTGCCAGCTCACCGTCGGATGAAAAACTGTTTTTT	CASSPSDEKLFF
TRBD2	many	TRBJ2-3	TRBV30	TGTGCCGGGGGGTTAGGCGCGGGAGTTACAGATACGCAGTATTTT	CAGGLGAGVTDTQYF
TRBD2	-	TRBJ2-5	TRBV28	TGTGCCAGCGGACTCTTTGCGGGAGGAGAGACCCAGTACTTC	CASGLFAGGETQYF
-	few	TRBJ1-4	TRBV27	TGTGCCAGCAGTTCGACCCGGGGCGGTGAAAAACTGTTTTTT	CASSSTRGGEKLFF
TRBD1	many	TRBJ1-5	TRBV19	TGTGCCAGTAGTATGGACAGGGTCCAGCCCCAGCATTTT	CASSMDRVQPQHF
TRBD1	-	TRBJ1-2	TRBV18	TGTGCCAGCTCACCGCGCGGGACAGGAGATGGCTACACCTTC	CASSPRGTGDGYTF
-	-	TRBJ1-5	TRBV20-1	TGCAGTGCTAGATTGGGGTCGGTAGGTGGTCAGCCCCAGCATTTT	CSARLGSVGGQPQHF
TRBD2	few	TRBJ2-1	TRBV28	TGTGCCAGCAGTTTAGTGACTAGCGATGGTGAGCAGTTCTTC	CASSLVTSDGEQFF
TRBD1	few	TRBJ1-1	TRBV5-1	TGCGCCAGCAGCGCAACCGCAGGGGGCCACACTGAAGCTTTCTTT	CASSATAGGHTEAFF
-	-	TRBJ1-1	TRBV6-2/TRBV6-3	TGTGCCAGCAGTTCCCCGACAGGTGTAGTAAACACTGAAGCTTTCTTT	CASSSPTGVVNTEAFF
TRBD2	many	TRBJ2-3	TRBV30	TGTGCCTGGAATAGACGGACTAGCGGGAGGTCGGGCACAGATACGCAGTATTTT	CAWNRRTSGRSGTDTQYF
TRBD1	few	TRBJ2-2	TRBV7-3	TGTGCCAGCAGCCCGGGGACAGAGAACACCGGGGAGCTGTTTTTT	CASSPGTENTGELFF
TRBD1	-	TRBJ1-4	TRBV20-1	TGCTGTGCCCGACATGGGACAGTTAATGAAAAACTGTTTTTT	CCARHGTVNEKLFF
TRBD2	few	TRBJ2-1	TRBV3-1	TGTGCCAGCAGTGGACTAGTCTACAATGAGCAGTTCTTC	CASSGLVYNEQFF
-	-	TRBJ1-1	TRBV18	TGTGCCAGCTCACCGTTTCGGGGGAGAACTGAAGCTTTCTTT	CASSPFRGRTEAFF
-	few	TRBJ2-3	TRBV5-1	TGCGCCAGCAGGCTAACCGGGTGGACAGATACGCAGTATTTT	CASRLTGWTDTQYF
TRBD2	-	TRBJ2-3	TRBV27	TGTGCCAGCAGTACGACTAGCGGAGATACGCAGTATTTT	CASSTTSGDTQYF
TRBD1	few	TRBJ1-1	TRBV20-1	TGCAGTGCTAGGGGTGACAGGGCTGAAGCTTTCTTT	CSARGDRAEAFF
TRBD2	few	TRBJ2-1	TRBV28	TGTGCCAGCAGTTTATCCTGGACCGGGGGGAATGAGCAGTTCTTC	CASSLSWTGGNEQFF
-	many	TRBJ1-1	TRBV29-1	TGCAGCGTGGCCAGGGAGTTGGACACTGAAGCTTTCTTT	CSVARELDTEAFF
TRBD2	few	TRBJ2-5	TRBV5-1	TGCGCCAGCAGCCTTAGCGGGAGTCGAGAGACCCAGTACTTC	CASSLSGSRETQYF
TRBD1	few	TRBJ2-7	TRBV28	TGTGCCAGCAGTTTCCCAATACAGGGGGCAAGGGAGCAGTACTTC	CASSFPIQGAREQYF
-	-	TRBJ1-2	TRBV29-1	TGCAGCGTTCAGGGCAGGGGCATATCCGGCTATGGCTACACCTTC	CSVQGRGISGYGYTF
-	few	TRBJ2-2	TRBV7-2	TGTGCCAGCAGCCCCCGACAAGCCGGGGAGCTGTTTTTT	CASSPRQAGELFF
-	-	TRBJ2-4	TRBV20-1	TGCAGTGGCGAGGGGAGGAGAAACATTCAGTACTTC	CSGEGRRNIQYF
-	many	TRBJ2-1	TRBV4-3	TGCGCCAGCAGCCCCCAAAGGGTGGGGAGCAATGAGCAGTTCTTC	CASSPQRVGSNEQFF
TRBD2	-	TRBJ2-7	TRBV2	TGTGCCAGCAGTCAACAACTAGCGGGAGGTAATGAGCAGTACTTC	CASSQQLAGGNEQYF
-	many	TRBJ2-2	TRBV2	TGTGCCAGCCGCAGGGACACCGGGGAGCTGTTTTTT	CASRRDTGELFF
-	-	TRBJ1-1	TRBV15	TGTGCCACCAGCAGAGATCTTCATTACTCTTTGAACACTGAAGCTTTCTTT	CATSRDLHYSLNTEAFF
-	-	TRBJ2-3	TRBV28	TGTGCCAGCAGAGACAGTGGGGCAGATACGCAGTATTTT	CASRDSGADTQYF
-	many	TRBJ2-7	TRBV28	TGTGCCGCCTCCCCAAGGCTACCCAGCGAGCAGTACTTC	CAASPRLPSEQYF
-	many	TRBJ2-5	TRBV5-4	TGTGCCAGCAGCTTATCCAGGGGAGAGACCCAGTACTTC	CASSLSRGETQYF
-	-	TRBJ2-5	TRBV7-2	TGTGCCAGCAGCCCGCGGCGGGGAAGAGAGACCCAGTACTTC	CASSPRRGRETQYF
-	-	TRBJ1-5	TRBV19	TGTGCCAGTAGTAGGAATCCCTGGAGCAATCAGCCCCAGCATTTT	CASSRNPWSNQPQHF
-	-	TRBJ2-2	TRBV12-5	TGTGCTAGCCGGGAGTTTTACACCGGGGAGCTGTTTTTT	CASREFYTGELFF
-	-	TRBJ1-1	TRBV25-1	TGTGCCAGCAGTCCCGGGGTGTCAGCCCTTGCTGAAGCTTTCTTT	CASSPGVSALAEAFF
-	-	TRBJ2-5	TRBV6-6	TGTGCCAGCAGTCCGGCGGCGGAGACCCAGTACTTC	CASSPAAETQYF
TRBD1	-	TRBJ2-1	TRBV24-1	TGTGCCACCAGTGATTCCTTGGGACAGGGAGCCTACAATGAGCAGTTCTTC	CATSDSLGQGAYNEQFF
-	-	TRBJ1-2	TRBV7-6	TGTGCCGTCCGCGGCAGAAACTATGGCTACACCTTC	CAVRGRNYGYTF
-	-	TRBJ1-2	TRBV5-1	TGCGCCAGCAGATCTAACTCATGGGGCTATGGCTACACCTTC	CASRSNSWGYGYTF
-	-	TRBJ2-3	TRBV7-3	TGTGCCAGCAGCCCCCAGGGTTTCACAGATACGCAGTATTTT	CASSPQGFTDTQYF
TRBD1	few	TRBJ2-2	TRBV11-2	TGTGCCAGCAGCGTACCGGGACAGGGATCCGGGGAGCTGTTTTTT	CASSVPGQGSGELFF